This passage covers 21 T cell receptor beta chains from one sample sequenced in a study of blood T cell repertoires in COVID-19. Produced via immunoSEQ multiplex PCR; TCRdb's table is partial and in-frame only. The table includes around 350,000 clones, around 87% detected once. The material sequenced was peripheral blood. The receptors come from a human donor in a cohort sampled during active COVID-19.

Here the CDR3 DNA reads TGTGCCAGCAGCTGGGACTTGGGACTTAACAATGAGCAGTTCTTC. This codes for CASSWDLGLNNEQFF. The chain uses TRBV11-2 and TRBJ2-1, with D tentatively TRBD2 (6 bases). V lost 4 bases to trimming and J lost 5 bases, with 15 bases between them. This CDR3 has 15 residues. Looked up from germline, CDR1 is SGHAT and CDR2 is FQNNGV.

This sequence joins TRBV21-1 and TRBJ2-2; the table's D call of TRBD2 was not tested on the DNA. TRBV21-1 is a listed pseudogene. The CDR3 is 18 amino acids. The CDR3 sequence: CASSKRRIEGCPTGELFF. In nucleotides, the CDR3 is TGTGCCAGCAGCAAAAGGAGAATAGAGGGATGTCCCACCGGGGAGCTGTTTTTT.

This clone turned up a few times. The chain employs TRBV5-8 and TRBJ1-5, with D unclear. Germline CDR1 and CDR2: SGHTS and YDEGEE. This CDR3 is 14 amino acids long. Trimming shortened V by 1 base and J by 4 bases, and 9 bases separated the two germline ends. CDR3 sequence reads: CASSLYSGNQPQHF. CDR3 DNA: TGTGCCAGCAGCTTGTACAGCGGGAATCAGCCCCAGCATTTT.

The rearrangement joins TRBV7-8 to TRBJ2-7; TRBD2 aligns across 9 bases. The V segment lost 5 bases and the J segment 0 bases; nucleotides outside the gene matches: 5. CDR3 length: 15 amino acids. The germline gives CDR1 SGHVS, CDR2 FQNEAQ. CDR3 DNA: TGTGCCAGCAGCGGGAGGACTAGCGCCTCCTACGAGCAGTACTTC. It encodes CASSGRTSASYEQYF.

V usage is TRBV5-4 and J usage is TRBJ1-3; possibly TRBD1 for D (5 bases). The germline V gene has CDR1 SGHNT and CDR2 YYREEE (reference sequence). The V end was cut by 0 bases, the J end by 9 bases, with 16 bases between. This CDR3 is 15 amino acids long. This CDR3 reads CASSLDGTRTSTIYF. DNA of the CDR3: TGTGCCAGCAGCTTGGACGGGACTCGGACTTCCACCATATATTTT.

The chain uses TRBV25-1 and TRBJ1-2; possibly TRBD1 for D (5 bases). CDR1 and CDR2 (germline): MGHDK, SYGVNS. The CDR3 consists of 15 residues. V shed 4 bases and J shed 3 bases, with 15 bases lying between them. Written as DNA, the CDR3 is TGTGCCAGCAGTGCGACGTTGGGGGGGGACTATGGCTACACCTTC. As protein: CASSATLGGDYGYTF.

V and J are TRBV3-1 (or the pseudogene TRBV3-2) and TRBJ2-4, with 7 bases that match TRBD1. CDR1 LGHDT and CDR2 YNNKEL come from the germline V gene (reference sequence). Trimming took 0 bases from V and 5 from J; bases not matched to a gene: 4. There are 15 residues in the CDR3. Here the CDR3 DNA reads TGTGCCAGCAGCCAAGACTCCGACAGGGAAAACATTCAGTACTTC. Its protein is CASSQDSDRENIQYF.

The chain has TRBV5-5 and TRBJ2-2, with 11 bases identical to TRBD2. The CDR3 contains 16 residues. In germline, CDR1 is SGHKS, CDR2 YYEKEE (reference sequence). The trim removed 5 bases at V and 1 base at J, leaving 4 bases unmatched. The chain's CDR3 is CASSHTSGGNTGELFF. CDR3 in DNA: TGTGCCAGCAGTCACACTAGCGGGGGGAACACCGGGGAGCTGTTTTTT.

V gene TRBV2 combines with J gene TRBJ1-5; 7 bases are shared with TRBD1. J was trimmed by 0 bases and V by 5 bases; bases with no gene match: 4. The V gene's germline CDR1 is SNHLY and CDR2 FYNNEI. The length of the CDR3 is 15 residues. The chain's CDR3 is CASSRDSHSNQPQHF. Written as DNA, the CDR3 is TGTGCCAGCAGTCGGGACAGCCATAGCAATCAGCCCCAGCATTTT.

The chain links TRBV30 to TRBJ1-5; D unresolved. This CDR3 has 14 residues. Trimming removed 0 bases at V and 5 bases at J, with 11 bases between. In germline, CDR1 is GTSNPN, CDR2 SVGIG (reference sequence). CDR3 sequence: CAWSVAGIDQPQHF. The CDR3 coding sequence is TGTGCCTGGAGTGTCGCGGGGATCGATCAGCCCCAGCATTTT.

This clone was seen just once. This CDR3 is CASSGTVLAYNSPLHF. The CDR3 bases are TGTGCCAGTTCGGGGACAGTACTAGCCTATAATTCACCCCTCCACTTT. This rearrangement joins TRBV2 to TRBJ1-6; 7 bases are shared with TRBD1. The CDR3 consists of 16 residues. Per the germline V gene, CDR1 is SNHLY and CDR2 is FYNNEI. J gave up 2 bases and V 9 bases, and 10 bases lay outside the gene matches.

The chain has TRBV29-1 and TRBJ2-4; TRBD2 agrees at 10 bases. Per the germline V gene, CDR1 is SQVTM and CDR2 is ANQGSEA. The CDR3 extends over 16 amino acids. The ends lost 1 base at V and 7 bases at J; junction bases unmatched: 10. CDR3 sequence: CSVEAGTSAGANIQYF. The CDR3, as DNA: TGCAGCGTTGAAGCTGGGACTAGCGCGGGAGCGAACATTCAGTACTTC.

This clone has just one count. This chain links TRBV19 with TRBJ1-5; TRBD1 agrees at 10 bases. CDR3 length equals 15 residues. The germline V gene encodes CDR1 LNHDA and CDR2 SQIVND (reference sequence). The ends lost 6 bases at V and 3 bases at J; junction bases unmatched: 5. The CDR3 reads CASRRQGADNQPQHF. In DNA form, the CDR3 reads TGTGCCAGTAGACGACAGGGGGCGGACAATCAGCCCCAGCATTTT.

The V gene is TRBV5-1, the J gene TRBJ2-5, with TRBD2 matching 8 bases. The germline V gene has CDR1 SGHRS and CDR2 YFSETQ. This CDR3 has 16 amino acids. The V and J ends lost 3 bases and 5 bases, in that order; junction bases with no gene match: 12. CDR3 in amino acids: CASSSLNGGASETQYF. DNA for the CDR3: TGCGCCAGCAGCTCCCTGAACGGGGGGGCATCGGAGACCCAGTACTTC.

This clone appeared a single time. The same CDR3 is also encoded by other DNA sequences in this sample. The CDR3, as DNA: TGTGCCTGGAGTGTGCGGGGAGATCAGCCCCAGCATTTT. Translation gives CAWSVRGDQPQHF. The gene calls are TRBV30 and TRBJ1-5; no clear D. V was clipped by 0 bases and J by 5 bases, with 8 bases between them. This CDR3 has 13 amino acids. Germline lookup yields CDR1 GTSNPN and CDR2 SVGIG (reference sequence).

CDR3 sequence: CASSLGRDGELFF. The CDR3 nucleotides read TGTGCCAGCAGTTTAGGCAGGGACGGGGAGCTGTTTTTT. The V gene is TRBV12-3 or TRBV12-4, the J gene TRBJ2-2; perhaps TRBD1 as D (5 bases). V shed 1 base and J shed 7 bases, with 7 bases lying between them. The CDR3 runs 13 residues.

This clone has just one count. CDR3 protein: CAWSARGVETQYF. Here the CDR3 DNA reads TGTGCCTGGAGTGCCCGGGGGGTAGAGACCCAGTACTTC. The chain is built from TRBV30 and TRBJ2-5; TRBD2 matches at 7 bases. The germline V gene has CDR1 GTSNPN and CDR2 SVGIG (reference sequence). The ends lost 1 base at V and 4 bases at J; junction bases unmatched: 3. The CDR3 has 13 amino acids.

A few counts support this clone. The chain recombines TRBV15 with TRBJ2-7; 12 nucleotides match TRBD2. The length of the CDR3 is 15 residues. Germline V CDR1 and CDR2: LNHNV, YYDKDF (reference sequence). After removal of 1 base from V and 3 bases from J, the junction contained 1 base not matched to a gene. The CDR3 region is CATSRGTSGVYEQYF. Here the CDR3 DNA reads TGTGCCACCAGCAGAGGGACTAGCGGGGTCTACGAGCAGTACTTC.

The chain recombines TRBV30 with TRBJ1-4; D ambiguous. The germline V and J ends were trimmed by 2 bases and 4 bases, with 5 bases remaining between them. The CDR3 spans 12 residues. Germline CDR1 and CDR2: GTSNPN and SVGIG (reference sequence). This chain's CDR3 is CAWSQVNEKLFF. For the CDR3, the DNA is TGTGCCTGGAGTCAGGTTAATGAAAAACTGTTTTTT.

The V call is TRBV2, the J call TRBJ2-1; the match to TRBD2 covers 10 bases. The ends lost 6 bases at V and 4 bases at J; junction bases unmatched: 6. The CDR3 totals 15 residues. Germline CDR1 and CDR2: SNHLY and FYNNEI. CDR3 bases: TGTGCCAGCAGGCCGGGACTAGCGTCATACAATGAGCAGTTCTTC. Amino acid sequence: CASRPGLASYNEQFF. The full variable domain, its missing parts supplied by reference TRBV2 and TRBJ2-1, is EPEVTQTPSHQVTQMGQEVILRCVPISNHLYFYWYRQILGQKVEFLVSFYNNEISEKSEIFDDQFSVERPDGSNFTLKIRSTKLEDSAMYFCASRPGLASYNEQFFGPGTRLTVL.

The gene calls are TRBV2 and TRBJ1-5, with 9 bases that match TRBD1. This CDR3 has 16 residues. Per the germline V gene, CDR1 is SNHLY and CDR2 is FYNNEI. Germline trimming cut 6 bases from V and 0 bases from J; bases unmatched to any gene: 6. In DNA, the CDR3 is TGTGCCAGCAGGGCGACAGGGGGGTATAGCAATCAGCCCCAGCATTTT. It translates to CASRATGGYSNQPQHF.